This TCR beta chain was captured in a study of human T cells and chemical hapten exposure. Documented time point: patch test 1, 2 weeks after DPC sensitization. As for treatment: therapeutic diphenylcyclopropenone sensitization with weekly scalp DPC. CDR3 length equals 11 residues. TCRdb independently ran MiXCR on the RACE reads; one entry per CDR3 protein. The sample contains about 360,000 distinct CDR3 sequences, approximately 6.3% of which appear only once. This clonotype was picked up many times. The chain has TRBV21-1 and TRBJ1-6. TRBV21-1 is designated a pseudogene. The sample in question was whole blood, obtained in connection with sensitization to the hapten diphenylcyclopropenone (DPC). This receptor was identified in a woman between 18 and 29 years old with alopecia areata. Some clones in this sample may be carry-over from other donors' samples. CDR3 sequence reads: CASTLTSPLHF. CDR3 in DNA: TGTGCCAGCACCCTAACATCACCCCTCCACTTT.